The clone carrying this TCR beta chain was detected only a few times. What it binds is not known. These data originate in a study of breast tumors, draining lymph nodes, adjacent tissues. Regarding the study as a whole: Luminal-like breast cancer showed significantly greater tumor-nontumor repertoire similarity than basal-like breast cancer did.

From germline, CDR1 is GTSNPN and CDR2 SVGIG (reference sequence). The germline V and J ends were trimmed by 0 bases and 8 bases, with 13 bases remaining between them. The CDR3 runs to 14 residues. Axillary draining lymph nodes of breast cancer patients supplied the node samples. TCRdb analysed the multiplex PCR reads with MiXCR anew, one entry per CDR3 protein. The repertoire includes roughly 86,000 distinct CDR3 sequences, around 20% of them detected once, and approximately 2.5% sits in the top ten. This receptor was obtained from a female donor with breast cancer. Some clones in this sample may be carry-over from other donors' samples. What was sequenced was axillary lymph node tissue. V is TRBV30 and J is TRBJ1-4; possible D gene TRBD1, 5 bases. The CDR3 sequence is CAWSVKGSVEKLFF. The CDR3 coding sequence is TGTGCCTGGAGTGTTAAGGGGTCGGTGGAAAAACTGTTTTTT.